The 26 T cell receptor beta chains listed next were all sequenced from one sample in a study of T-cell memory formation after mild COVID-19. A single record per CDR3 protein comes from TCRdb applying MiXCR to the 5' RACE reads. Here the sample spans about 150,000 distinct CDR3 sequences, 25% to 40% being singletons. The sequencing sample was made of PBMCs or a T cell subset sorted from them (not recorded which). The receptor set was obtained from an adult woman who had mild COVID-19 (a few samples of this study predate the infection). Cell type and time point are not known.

CDR3 sequence: CASSRAGEDEQFF. In DNA, the CDR3 is TGTGCCAGCTCACGGGCCGGCGAGGATGAGCAGTTCTTC. The chain employs TRBV18 and TRBJ2-1; D is ambiguous. CDR3 size: 13 residues. The ends were cut back, 4 bases at V and 8 bases at J, with 12 bases in the middle. Germline CDR1 and CDR2: KGHSH and LQKENI.

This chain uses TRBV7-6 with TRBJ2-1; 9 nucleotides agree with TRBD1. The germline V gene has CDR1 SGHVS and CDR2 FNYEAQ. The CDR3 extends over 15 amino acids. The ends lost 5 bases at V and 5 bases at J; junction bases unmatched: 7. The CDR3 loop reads CASSEGTGTHNEQFF. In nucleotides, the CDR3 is TGTGCCAGCAGCGAGGGGACAGGGACCCACAATGAGCAGTTCTTC.

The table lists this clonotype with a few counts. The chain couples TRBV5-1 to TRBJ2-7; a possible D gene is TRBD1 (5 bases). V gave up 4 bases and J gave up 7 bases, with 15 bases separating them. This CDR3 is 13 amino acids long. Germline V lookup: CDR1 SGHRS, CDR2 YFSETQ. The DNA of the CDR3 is TGCGCCAGCAGCCCCCTCGAAGCAGGGGAGCAGTACTTC. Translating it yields CASSPLEAGEQYF.

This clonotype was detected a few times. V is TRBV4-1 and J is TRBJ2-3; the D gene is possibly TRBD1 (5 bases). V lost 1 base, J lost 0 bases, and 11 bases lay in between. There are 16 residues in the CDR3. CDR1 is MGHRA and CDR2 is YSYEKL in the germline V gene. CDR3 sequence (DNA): TGCGCCAGCAGCCAAGCTACAGGCTTTAGCACAGATACGCAGTATTTT. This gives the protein CASSQATGFSTDTQYF.

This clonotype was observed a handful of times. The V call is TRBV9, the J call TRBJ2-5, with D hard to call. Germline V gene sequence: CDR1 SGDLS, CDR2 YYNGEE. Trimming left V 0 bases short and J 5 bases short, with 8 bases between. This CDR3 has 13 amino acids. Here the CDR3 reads CASSVGAEETQYF. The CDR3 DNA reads TGTGCCAGCAGCGTAGGGGCAGAGGAGACCCAGTACTTC.

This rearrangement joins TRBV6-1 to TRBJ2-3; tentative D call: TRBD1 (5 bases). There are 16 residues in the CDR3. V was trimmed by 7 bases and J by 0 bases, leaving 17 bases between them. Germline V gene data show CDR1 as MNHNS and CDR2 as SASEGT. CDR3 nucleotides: TGTGCCAGCAAAGTGACAGTTCAAGCAAGCACAGATACGCAGTATTTT. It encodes CASKVTVQASTDTQYF.

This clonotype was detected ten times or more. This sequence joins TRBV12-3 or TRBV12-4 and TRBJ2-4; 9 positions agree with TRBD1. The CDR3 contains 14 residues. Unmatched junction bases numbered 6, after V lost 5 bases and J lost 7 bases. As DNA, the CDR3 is TGTGCCAGCAGTCCCCGGACAGGGGAGAACATTCAGTACTTC. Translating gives CASSPRTGENIQYF.

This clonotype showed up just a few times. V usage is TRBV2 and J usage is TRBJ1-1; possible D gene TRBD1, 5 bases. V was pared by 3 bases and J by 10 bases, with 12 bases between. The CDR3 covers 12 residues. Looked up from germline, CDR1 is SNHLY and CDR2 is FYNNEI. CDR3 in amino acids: CASSEYTGGAFF. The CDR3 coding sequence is TGTGCCAGCAGTGAGTACACGGGGGGAGCTTTCTTT.

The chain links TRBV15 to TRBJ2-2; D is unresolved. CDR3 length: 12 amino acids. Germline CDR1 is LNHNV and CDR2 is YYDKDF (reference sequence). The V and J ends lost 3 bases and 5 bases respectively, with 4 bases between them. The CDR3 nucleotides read TGTGCCACCAGCAGGCCGACCGGGGAGCTGTTTTTT. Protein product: CATSRPTGELFF.

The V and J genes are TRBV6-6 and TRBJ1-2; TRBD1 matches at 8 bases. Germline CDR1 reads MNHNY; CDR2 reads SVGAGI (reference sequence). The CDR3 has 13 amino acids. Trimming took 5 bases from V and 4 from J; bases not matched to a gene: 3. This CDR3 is CASSHGTGYGYTF. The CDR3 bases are TGTGCCAGCAGTCACGGGACAGGCTATGGCTACACCTTC.

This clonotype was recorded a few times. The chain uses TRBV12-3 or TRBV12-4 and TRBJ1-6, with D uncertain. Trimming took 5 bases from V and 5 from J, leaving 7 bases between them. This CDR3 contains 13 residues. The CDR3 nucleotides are TGTGCCAGCAGTCGGACGGATAATTCACCCCTCCACTTT. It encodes CASSRTDNSPLHF.

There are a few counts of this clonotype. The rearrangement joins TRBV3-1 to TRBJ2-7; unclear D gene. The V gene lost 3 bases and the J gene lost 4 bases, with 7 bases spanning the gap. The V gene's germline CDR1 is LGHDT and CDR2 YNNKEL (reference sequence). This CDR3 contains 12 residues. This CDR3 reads CASSQSHYEQYF. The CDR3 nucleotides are TGTGCCAGCAGCCAGAGCCATTACGAGCAGTACTTC.

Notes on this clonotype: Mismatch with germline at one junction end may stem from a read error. The CDR3 spells CASSEDRVGLETQYF. As DNA, the CDR3 is TGTGCCAGCAGCGAAGACAGGGTTGGGCTGGAGACCCAGTACTTC. This rearrangement joins TRBV2 to TRBJ2-5; 7 positions agree with TRBD1. The germline V gene has CDR1 SNHLY and CDR2 FYNNEI. The CDR3 runs 15 residues.

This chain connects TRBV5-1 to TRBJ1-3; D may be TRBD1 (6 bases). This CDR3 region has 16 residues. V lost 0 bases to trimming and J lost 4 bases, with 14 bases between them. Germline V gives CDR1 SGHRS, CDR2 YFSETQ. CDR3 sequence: CASSLGPKTGGNTIYF. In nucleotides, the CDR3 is TGCGCCAGCAGCTTGGGCCCGAAGACAGGAGGAAACACCATATATTTT. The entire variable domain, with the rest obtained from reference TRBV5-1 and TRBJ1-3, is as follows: KAGVTQTPRYLIKTRGQQVTLSCSPISGHRSVSWYQQTPGQGLQFLFEYFSETQRNKGNFPGRFSGRQFSNSRSEMNVSTLELGDSALYLCASSLGPKTGGNTIYFGEGSWLTVV.

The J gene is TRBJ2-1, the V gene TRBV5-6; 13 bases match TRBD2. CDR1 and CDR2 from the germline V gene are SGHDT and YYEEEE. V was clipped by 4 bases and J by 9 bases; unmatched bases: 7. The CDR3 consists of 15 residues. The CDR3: CASSQLAGGPLEQFF. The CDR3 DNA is TGTGCCAGCAGCCAACTAGCGGGGGGGCCCCTTGAGCAGTTCTTC.

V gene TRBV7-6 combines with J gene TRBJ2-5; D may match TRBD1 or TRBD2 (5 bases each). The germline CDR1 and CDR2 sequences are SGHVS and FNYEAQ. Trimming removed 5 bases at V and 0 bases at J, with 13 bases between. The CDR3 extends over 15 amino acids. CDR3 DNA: TGTGCCAGCAGCCTGGGACGACTGTACCAAGAGACCCAGTACTTC. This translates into CASSLGRLYQETQYF.

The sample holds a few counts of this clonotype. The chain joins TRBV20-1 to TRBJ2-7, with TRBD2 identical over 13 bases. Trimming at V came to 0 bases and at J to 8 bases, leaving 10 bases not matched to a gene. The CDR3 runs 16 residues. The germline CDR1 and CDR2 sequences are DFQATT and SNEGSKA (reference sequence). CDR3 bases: TGCAGTGCTAGAGATTGGGGGACTAGCGGGATCGTCAAGCAGTACTTC. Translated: CSARDWGTSGIVKQYF.

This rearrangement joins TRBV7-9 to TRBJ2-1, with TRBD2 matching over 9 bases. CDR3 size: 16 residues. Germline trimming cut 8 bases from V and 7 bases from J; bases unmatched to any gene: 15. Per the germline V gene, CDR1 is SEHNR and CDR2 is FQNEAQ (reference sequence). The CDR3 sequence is CASGLGSGSSGNEQFF. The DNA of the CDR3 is TGTGCCAGCGGGTTGGGTAGCGGGAGCTCGGGAAATGAGCAGTTCTTC. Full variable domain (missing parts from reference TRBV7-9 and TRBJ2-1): DTGVSQNPRHKITKRGQNVTFRCDPISEHNRLYWYRQTLGQGPEFLTYFQNEAQLEKSRLLSDRFSAERPKGSFSTLEIQRTEQGDSAMYLCASGLGSGSSGNEQFFGPGTRLTVL.

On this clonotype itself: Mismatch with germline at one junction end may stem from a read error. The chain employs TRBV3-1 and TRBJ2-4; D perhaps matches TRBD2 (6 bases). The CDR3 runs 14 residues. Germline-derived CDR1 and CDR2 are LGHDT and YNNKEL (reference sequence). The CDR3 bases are TGTGCCAGCAGCCAAGAAGGTAGCGGACTCCCACTGGACTTC. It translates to CASSQEGSGLPLDF.

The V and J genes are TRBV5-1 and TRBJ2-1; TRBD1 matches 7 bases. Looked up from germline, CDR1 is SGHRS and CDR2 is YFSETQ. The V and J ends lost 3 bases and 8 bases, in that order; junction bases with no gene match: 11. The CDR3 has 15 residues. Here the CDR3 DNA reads TGCGCCAGCAGCTGGAACCGGGGCCAGGGGGATGAGCAGTTCTTC. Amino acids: CASSWNRGQGDEQFF.

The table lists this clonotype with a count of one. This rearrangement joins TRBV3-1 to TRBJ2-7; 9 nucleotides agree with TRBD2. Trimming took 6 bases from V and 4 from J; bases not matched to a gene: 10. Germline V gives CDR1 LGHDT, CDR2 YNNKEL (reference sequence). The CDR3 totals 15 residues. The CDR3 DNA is TGTGCCAGCAGTCCCAAGGGACTAGCCTCTTACGAGCAGTACTTC. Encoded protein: CASSPKGLASYEQYF.

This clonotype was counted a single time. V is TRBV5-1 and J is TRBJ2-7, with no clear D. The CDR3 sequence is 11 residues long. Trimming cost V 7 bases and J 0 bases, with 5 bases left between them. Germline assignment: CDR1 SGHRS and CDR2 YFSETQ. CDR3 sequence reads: CASQSSYEQYF. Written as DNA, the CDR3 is TGCGCCAGCCAGAGCTCCTACGAGCAGTACTTC.

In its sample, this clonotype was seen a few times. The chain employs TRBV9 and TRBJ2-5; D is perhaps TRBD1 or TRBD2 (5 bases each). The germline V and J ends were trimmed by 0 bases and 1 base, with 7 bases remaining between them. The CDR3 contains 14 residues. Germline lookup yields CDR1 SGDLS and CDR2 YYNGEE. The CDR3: CASSVGGPQETQYF. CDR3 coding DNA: TGTGCCAGCAGCGTAGGGGGACCCCAAGAGACCCAGTACTTC.

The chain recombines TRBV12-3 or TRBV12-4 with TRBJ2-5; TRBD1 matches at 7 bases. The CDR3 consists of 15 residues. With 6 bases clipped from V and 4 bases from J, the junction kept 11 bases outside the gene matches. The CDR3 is CASRGTDRSGETQYF. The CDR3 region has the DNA TGTGCCAGCAGGGGGACAGACAGGAGTGGAGAGACCCAGTACTTC.

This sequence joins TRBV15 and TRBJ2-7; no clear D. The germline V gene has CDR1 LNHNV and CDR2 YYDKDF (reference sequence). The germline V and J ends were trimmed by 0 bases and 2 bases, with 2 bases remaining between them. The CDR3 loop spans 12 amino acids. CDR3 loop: CATSRDTYEQYF. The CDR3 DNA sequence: TGTGCCACCAGCAGAGACACCTACGAGCAGTACTTC.

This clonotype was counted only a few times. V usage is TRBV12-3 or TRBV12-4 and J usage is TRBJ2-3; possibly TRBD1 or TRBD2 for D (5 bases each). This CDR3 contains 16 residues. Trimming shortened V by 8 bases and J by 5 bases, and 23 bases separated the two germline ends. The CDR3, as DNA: TGTGCCAGCTACTTTGGGACGGAGGTGGGAAGAGATACGCAGTATTTT. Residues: CASYFGTEVGRDTQYF.